This section outlines one TCR beta chain sequence together with its context. Which cohort a participant joined came from the clinical history participants gave. This specimen belongs to a study of blood T cell repertoires in COVID-19. Study-wide context: The samples span acute and convalescent COVID-19 from the United States, Italy and Spain. Sample material is recorded as cDNA or gDNA derived from T cells, B-cell-depleted T cells, or PBMCs.

Original handling: Using reference gene primer amplification, nucleated cell counts were estimated. Assay: immunoSEQ multiplex PCR; the TCRdb copy retains only in-frame clones and omits some. The V and J calls and the clone size are those of that table, but D and trimming were determined from the DNA. The table shows fewer than 250,000 clones, with roughly four fifths occurring only once. V lost 0 bases, J lost 1 base, and 11 bases lay in between. CDR1 is SGDLS, CDR2 YYNGEE, per germline. This CDR3 is built from 16 residues. The TCR sequence derives from a woman between 50 and 59 years old who had been exposed to COVID-19. The rearrangement joins TRBV9 to TRBJ1-3, with D maybe TRBD1 (5 bases). Sequenced material: PBMCs or T cells enriched from blood (not recorded which). The CDR3 reads CASSVAFGGSGNTIYF. DNA of the CDR3: TGTGCCAGCAGCGTAGCTTTCGGGGGATCTGGAAACACCATATATTTT.